This is a list of T cell receptor beta chains from one sample in a study of vaccination and CD4 T cells after COVID-19. Each CDR3 protein gets one entry after TCRdb re-called the PCR reads with MiXCR. The data contain 15,000 to 17,000 distinct CDR3 sequences, about 39% of them seen just once; the ten biggest clones take up roughly 5.3%. These TCRs are of unknown antigen specificity. This specimen consisted of CD4+ T cells from blood, cultured in vitro, obtained before SARS-CoV-2 vaccination. The origin of the receptors is a human donor who had recovered from COVID-19. Each CDR3 is given with its conserved first and last residue. The D gene is left open where the match is weak. Size is stated for part of the rows, as once, few or many counts, or as a class when the clone is expanded.

v_gene,abundance,j_gene,d_gene,CDR3nt,CDR3aa
TRBV27,few,TRBJ1-2,NA,TGTGCCAGCAGTTTCACCCCGGCTAACTATGGCTACACCTTC,CASSFTPANYGYTF
TRBV11-3,NA,TRBJ2-7,TRBD1,TGTGCCAGCAGCTTCGGACAGGGGGTCCACGAGCAGTACTTC,CASSFGQGVHEQYF
TRBV19,NA,TRBJ1-5,NA,TGTGCCAGTAGTCTACAAGGGAATCAGCCCCAGCATTTT,CASSLQGNQPQHF
TRBV6-1,few,TRBJ1-1,NA,TGTGCCAGCAGTGCAACTGACGGCGGGACTGAAGCTTTCTTT,CASSATDGGTEAFF
TRBV5-4,few,TRBJ1-1,NA,TGTGCCAGCAGCTTGGCCTCGGTGGGGGTTAACACTGAAGCTTTCTTT,CASSLASVGVNTEAFF
TRBV6-1,few,TRBJ2-5,NA,TGTGCCAGCAGGCGGACTGGGGGAGAGACCCAGTACTTC,CASRRTGGETQYF
TRBV24-1,NA,TRBJ2-7,TRBD1,TGTGCCACCAGTGGTTCAAAGCCGGGACAGGGCTACCACGAGCAGTACTTC,CATSGSKPGQGYHEQYF
TRBV19,NA,TRBJ2-5,NA,TGTGCCAGTAGTATTAGCCAGTGGGAGACCCAGTACTTC,CASSISQWETQYF
TRBV6-1,few,TRBJ1-1,NA,TGTGCCAGCCGTAGGGGCTTGGGCACTGAAGCTTTCTTT,CASRRGLGTEAFF
TRBV7-2,few,TRBJ2-3,TRBD1,TGTGCCAGCAACGAACAGGGGACAGATACGCAGTATTTT,CASNEQGTDTQYF
TRBV7-9,few,TRBJ2-7,NA,TGTGCCAGCAGTCTTCAAGTTGGGGTCCCTTACGAGCAGTACTTC,CASSLQVGVPYEQYF
TRBV7-9,NA,TRBJ1-1,NA,TGTGCCAGCAGCGTAAGCAGGGGGAACACTGAAGCTTTCTTT,CASSVSRGNTEAFF
TRBV27,few,TRBJ1-6,TRBD1,TGTGCCAGCAGTTTAGGGCAGGGGGATTCACCCCTCCACTTT,CASSLGQGDSPLHF
TRBV6-2/TRBV6-3,few,TRBJ2-7,TRBD2,TGTGCCAGCAGCCGTCCGGGACTAGCGGACGAGCAGTACTTC,CASSRPGLADEQYF
TRBV2,few,TRBJ1-1,TRBD1,TGTGCCAGCGCACCCAGGGGGCACACTGAAGCTTTCTTT,CASAPRGHTEAFF
TRBV19,few,TRBJ2-1,NA,TGTGCCAGTAGCGGAGGGGGGTCTCGGACTGGTGAGCAGTTCTTC,CASSGGGSRTGEQFF
TRBV20-1,few,TRBJ1-6,NA,TGCAGTGCTAGCAGGGGTGATAATAATTCACCCCTCCACTTT,CSASRGDNNSPLHF
TRBV27,few,TRBJ2-6,NA,TGTGCCAGCAGTCCATACTCTGGGGCCAACGTCCTGACTTTC,CASSPYSGANVLTF
TRBV7-2,few,TRBJ1-1,NA,TGTGCCAGCAGCTTAAGTTTTGCGAACACTGAAGCTTTCTTT,CASSLSFANTEAFF
TRBV7-9,few,TRBJ1-2,NA,TGTGCCAGCAGCTTAGAAGGCGCGGGGGCGGGCACCTTC,CASSLEGAGAGTF
TRBV24-1,few,TRBJ1-4,NA,TGTGCCGGATACGAGGAGGAGGGCTTAAATGAAAAACTGTTTTTT,CAGYEEEGLNEKLFF
TRBV20-1,NA,TRBJ2-3,NA,TGCAGTCCGCTAGGGGGTTGGAGCACAGATACGCAGTATTTT,CSPLGGWSTDTQYF
TRBV20-1,few,TRBJ2-7,TRBD1,TGCAGTGCTAGAGATAACAGGGGCCCCCACGAGCAGTACTTC,CSARDNRGPHEQYF
TRBV7-9,NA,TRBJ1-1,TRBD1,TGTGCCAGCAGTATTGGACAGGCCAACACTGAAGCTTTCTTT,CASSIGQANTEAFF
TRBV20-1,few,TRBJ1-1,TRBD1,TGCAGTGCGGCCACCTCGGGACAGGAAGCGAACACTGAAGCTTTCTTT,CSAATSGQEANTEAFF
TRBV6-5,few,TRBJ2-3,NA,TGTGCCAGCAGTTACCCGGTGCGACTAGGGGCAGATACGCAGTATTTT,CASSYPVRLGADTQYF
TRBV19,NA,TRBJ1-2,NA,TGTGCCAGTAGTACCTCGGGGGGAGTTGCCTATGGCTACACCTTC,CASSTSGGVAYGYTF
TRBV29-1,NA,TRBJ2-3,NA,TGCAGCGTTGTTTACAGGAGGTCCACAGATACGCAGTATTTT,CSVVYRRSTDTQYF
TRBV14,NA,TRBJ2-7,NA,TGTGCCAGCAGCCGAACCGAAACGACCCACGAGCAGTACTTC,CASSRTETTHEQYF
TRBV6-2/TRBV6-3,few,TRBJ1-2,NA,TGTGCCAGCACCCAGGGGATCTATGGCTACACCTTC,CASTQGIYGYTF